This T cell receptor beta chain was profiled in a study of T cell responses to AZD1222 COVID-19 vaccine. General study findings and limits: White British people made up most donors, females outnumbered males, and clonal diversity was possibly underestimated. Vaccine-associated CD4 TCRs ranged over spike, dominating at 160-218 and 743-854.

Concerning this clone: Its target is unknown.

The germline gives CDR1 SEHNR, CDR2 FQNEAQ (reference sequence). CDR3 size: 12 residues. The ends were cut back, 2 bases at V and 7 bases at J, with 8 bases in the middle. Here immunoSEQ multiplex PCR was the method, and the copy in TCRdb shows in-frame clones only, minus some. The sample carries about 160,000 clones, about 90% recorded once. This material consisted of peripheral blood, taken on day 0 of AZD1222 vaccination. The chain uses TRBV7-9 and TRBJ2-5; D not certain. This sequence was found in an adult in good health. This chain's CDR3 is CASSLLEGTQYF. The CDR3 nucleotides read TGTGCCAGCAGCTTATTAGAAGGGACCCAGTACTTC.